A selection of T cell receptor beta chains follows, all from one sample in a study of blood T cell repertoires in COVID-19. Sequencing used immunoSEQ multiplex PCR; TCRdb keeps in-frame clones, though not all of them. The sample includes roughly 32,000 clones, around 86% of them seen just once. The specimen was peripheral blood. The receptors stem from a man in his 60s with active COVID-19. Each CDR3 is given with its conserved first and last residue. A D gene is named only where the DNA matches it firmly. A clone size is listed for some rows: how often the clone was seen (once, few, many), or a class if it is expanded.

TRBV19	TRBJ1-6	NA	once	CASNTGHYNSPLHF	TGTGCCAGTAACACGGGACATTATAATTCACCCCTCCACTTT
TRBV7-2	TRBJ2-2	NA	NA	CASSLAGGNTGELFF	TGTGCCAGCAGCTTAGCGGGGGGTAACACCGGGGAGCTGTTTTTT
TRBV9	TRBJ2-2	TRBD2	once	CASSPGGANTGELFF	TGTGCCAGCAGCCCGGGGGGGGCGAACACCGGGGAGCTGTTTTTT
TRBV2	TRBJ1-1	TRBD1	NA	CASRRDRRNTEAFF	TGTGCCAGCAGGCGGGACAGGCGGAACACTGAAGCTTTCTTT
TRBV3-1/TRBV3-2	TRBJ2-2	TRBD2	NA	CASSQAPGGTGELFF	TGTGCCAGCAGCCAAGCTCCGGGAGGGACCGGGGAGCTGTTTTTT
TRBV7-2	TRBJ2-1	NA	NA	CASSSRPSYNEQFF	TGTGCCAGCAGCTCTAGGCCCTCCTACAATGAGCAGTTCTTC
TRBV7-2	TRBJ2-2	NA	few	CASSLEGRGTGELFF	TGTGCCAGCAGCTTAGAGGGGCGGGGCACCGGGGAGCTGTTTTTT
TRBV6-5	TRBJ2-5	NA	NA	CASQGAGTWETQYF	TGTGCCAGCCAGGGAGCCGGGACTTGGGAGACCCAGTACTTC
TRBV11-2	TRBJ1-3	NA	NA	CASSLGPPVLGNTIYF	TGTGCCAGCAGCCTGGGGCCCCCCGTACTTGGAAACACCATATATTTT
TRBV3-1/TRBV3-2	TRBJ1-6	NA	few	CASSHQGPNSPLHF	TGTGCCAGCAGCCATCAGGGGCCAAATTCACCCCTCCACTTT
TRBV11-2	TRBJ1-2	NA	NA	CASSLGPGTTYGYTF	TGTGCCAGCAGCTTAGGACCAGGCACGACCTATGGCTACACCTTC
TRBV5-6	TRBJ1-5	TRBD1	NA	CASSRDRGDSQPQHF	TGTGCCAGCAGCCGGGACAGGGGTGATTCTCAGCCCCAGCATTTT
TRBV4-2	TRBJ1-6	NA	NA	CASSQDLGHRRGSPLHF	TGTGCCAGCAGCCAAGATCTGGGACACCGACGGGGTTCACCCCTCCACTTT
TRBV7-6	TRBJ2-3	TRBD2	once	CASSSVGTSGRGADTQYF	TGTGCCAGCAGCTCTGTTGGGACTAGCGGTAGGGGGGCAGATACGCAGTATTTT
TRBV24-1	TRBJ2-3	TRBD1	NA	CATSGQGPSDTQYF	TGTGCCACCAGCGGACAGGGGCCCTCAGATACGCAGTATTTT
TRBV6-6	TRBJ2-7	TRBD1	NA	CASSRGQGNEQYF	TGTGCCAGCAGCCGAGGACAGGGCAACGAGCAGTACTTC
TRBV27	TRBJ2-7	NA	NA	CASRGGAGPEQYF	TGTGCCAGCAGAGGGGGCGCGGGGCCCGAGCAGTACTTC
TRBV7-4	TRBJ2-7	NA	few	CASSLPHVTPYEQYF	TGTGCCAGCAGTTTACCACATGTAACCCCCTACGAGCAGTACTTC
TRBV6-2/TRBV6-3	TRBJ2-5	TRBD2	NA	CASSKRERGETQYF	TGTGCCAGCAGTAAACGGGAGCGGGGGGAGACCCAGTACTTC
TRBV3-1/TRBV3-2	TRBJ1-1	NA	NA	CASSPLENTEAFF	TGTGCCAGCAGCCCCCTAGAAAACACTGAAGCTTTCTTT
TRBV7-6	TRBJ2-2	TRBD1	NA	CASSTRQGRMFF	TGTGCCAGCAGCACGCGACAGGGGAGGATGTTTTTT
TRBV18	TRBJ2-4	TRBD1	NA	CASSPSGQGGLQYF	TGTGCCAGCTCACCATCGGGACAGGGAGGCCTTCAGTACTTC
TRBV27	TRBJ1-2	NA	NA	CASSLSGRVSGYTF	TGTGCCAGCAGTTTATCGGGCAGGGTGTCTGGCTACACCTTC
TRBV2	TRBJ1-5	NA	NA	CASSGTYGNQPQHF	TGTGCCAGCAGCGGGACTTATGGAAATCAGCCCCAGCATTTT
TRBV7-3	TRBJ2-5	NA	NA	CASSSGRSGETQYF	TGTGCCAGCAGCTCGGGGAGGAGTGGAGAGACCCAGTACTTC
TRBV3-1/TRBV3-2	TRBJ2-5	NA	NA	CASSVGGQETQYF	TGTGCCAGCAGTGTAGGCGGTCAAGAGACCCAGTACTTC
TRBV19	TRBJ2-2	TRBD1	NA	CASSRDRAGTGELFF	TGTGCCAGTAGTAGGGACAGGGCGGGCACCGGGGAGCTGTTTTTT
TRBV30	TRBJ1-3	NA	NA	CAWSPPGGRGNTIYF	TGTGCCTGGAGCCCCCCCGGGGGGCGAGGAAACACCATATATTTT
TRBV16	TRBJ1-1	TRBD1	NA	CASSQLDRGEDTEAFF	TGTGCCAGCAGCCAACTGGACAGGGGCGAGGACACTGAAGCTTTCTTT
TRBV20-1	TRBJ1-5	NA	NA	CSASGQGVNQPQHF	TGCAGTGCTAGTGGCCAGGGTGTTAATCAGCCCCAGCATTTT
TRBV28	TRBJ2-7	NA	NA	CASSSYYEQYF	TGTGCCAGCAGTTCCTACTACGAGCAGTACTTC
TRBV11-2	TRBJ2-7	TRBD2	NA	CASSSTSGPSYEQYF	TGTGCCAGCAGCTCTACTAGCGGACCTTCCTACGAGCAGTACTTC
TRBV4-1	TRBJ1-1	TRBD1	few	CASSGSPITGVAFF	TGCGCCAGCAGCGGAAGCCCGATCACAGGGGTAGCTTTCTTT
TRBV29-1	TRBJ2-7	TRBD1	NA	CSVEKRTGGSEQYF	TGCAGCGTTGAAAAGCGGACAGGGGGCTCCGAGCAGTACTTC
TRBV5-6	TRBJ1-2	TRBD1	NA	CASSSGQFYYGYTF	TGTGCCAGCAGCTCGGGACAGTTTTACTATGGCTACACCTTC
TRBV7-6	TRBJ2-2	NA	NA	CASSLEWASTGELFF	TGTGCCAGCAGCTTAGAGTGGGCGTCCACCGGGGAGCTGTTTTTT
TRBV7-9	TRBJ1-5	TRBD1	few	CASSSYPGQNQPQHF	TGTGCCAGCAGCTCCTACCCGGGACAGAATCAGCCCCAGCATTTT